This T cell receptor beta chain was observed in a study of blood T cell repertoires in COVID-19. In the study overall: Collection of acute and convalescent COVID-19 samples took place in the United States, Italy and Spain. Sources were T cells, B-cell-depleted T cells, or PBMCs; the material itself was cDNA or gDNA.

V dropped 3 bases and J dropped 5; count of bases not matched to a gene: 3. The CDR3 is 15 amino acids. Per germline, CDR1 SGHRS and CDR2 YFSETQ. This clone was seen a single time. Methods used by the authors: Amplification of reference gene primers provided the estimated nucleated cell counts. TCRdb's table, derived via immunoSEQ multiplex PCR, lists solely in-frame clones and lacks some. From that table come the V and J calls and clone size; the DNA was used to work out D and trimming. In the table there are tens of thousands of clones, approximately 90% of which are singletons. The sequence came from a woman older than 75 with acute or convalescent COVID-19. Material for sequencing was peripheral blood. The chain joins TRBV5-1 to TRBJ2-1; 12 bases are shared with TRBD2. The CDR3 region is CASSWTSGVNNEQFF. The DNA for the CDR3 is TGCGCCAGCAGCTGGACTAGCGGGGTAAACAATGAGCAGTTCTTC.